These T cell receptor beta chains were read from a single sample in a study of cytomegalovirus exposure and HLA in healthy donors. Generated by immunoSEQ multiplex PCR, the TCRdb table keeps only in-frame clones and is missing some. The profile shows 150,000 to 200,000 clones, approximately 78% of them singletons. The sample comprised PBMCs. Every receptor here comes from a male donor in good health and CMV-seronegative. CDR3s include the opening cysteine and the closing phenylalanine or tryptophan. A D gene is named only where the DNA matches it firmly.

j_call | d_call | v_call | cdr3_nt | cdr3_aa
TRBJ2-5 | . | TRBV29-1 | TGCAGCGTTGAAGGCCTGGAGCTCGGGGAGACCCAGTACTTC | CSVEGLELGETQYF
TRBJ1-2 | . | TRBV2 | TGTGCCAGCAGTGACAGCGCCTATGGCTACACCTTC | CASSDSAYGYTF
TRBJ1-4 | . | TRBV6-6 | TGTGCCAGCAGAACCTCAACAGGGAATGAAAAACTGTTTTTT | CASRTSTGNEKLFF
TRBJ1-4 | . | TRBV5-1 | TGCGCCAGCAGCTCTAGCAGGGGCGGCGAAAAACTGTTTTTT | CASSSSRGGEKLFF
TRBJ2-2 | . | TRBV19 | TGTGCCAGTAGTATAAGCTCCGGGGAGCTGTTTTTT | CASSISSGELFF
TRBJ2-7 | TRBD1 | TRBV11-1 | TGTGCCAGCAGCCCAAACAGGGGATACGAGCAGTACTTC | CASSPNRGYEQYF
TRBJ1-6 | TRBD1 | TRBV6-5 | TGTGCCAGCAGTTCGACAGGGGGTATAAGGTCACCCCTCCACTTT | CASSSTGGIRSPLHF
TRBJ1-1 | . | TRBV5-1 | TGCGCCAGCAGCTTGGGAGGAACAGGTGGCTACACTGAAGCTTTCTTT | CASSLGGTGGYTEAFF
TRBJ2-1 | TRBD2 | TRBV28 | TGTGCCAGCAGTGGGGGGGGAGGGTCCTACAATGAGCAGTTCTTC | CASSGGGGSYNEQFF
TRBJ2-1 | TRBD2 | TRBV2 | TGTGTCCCGGGGGGGACCACCTACAATGAGCAGTTCTTC | CVPGGTTYNEQFF
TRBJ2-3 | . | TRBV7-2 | TGTGCCAGCAGCCTGACTGCACATACGCAGTATTTT | CASSLTAHTQYF